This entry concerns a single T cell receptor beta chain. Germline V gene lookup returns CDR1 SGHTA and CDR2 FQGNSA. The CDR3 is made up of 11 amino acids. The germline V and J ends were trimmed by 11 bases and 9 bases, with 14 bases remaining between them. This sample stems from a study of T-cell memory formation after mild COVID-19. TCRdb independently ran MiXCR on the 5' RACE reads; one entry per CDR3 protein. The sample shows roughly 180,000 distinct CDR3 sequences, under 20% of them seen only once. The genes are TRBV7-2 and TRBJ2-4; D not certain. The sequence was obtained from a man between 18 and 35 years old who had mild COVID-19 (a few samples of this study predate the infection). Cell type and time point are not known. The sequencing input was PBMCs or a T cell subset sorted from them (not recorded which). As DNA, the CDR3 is TGTGCCCCCCCGGGTTTGCCCATTCAGTACTTC. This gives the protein CAPPGLPIQYF.